This T cell receptor beta chain was profiled in a study of response to subunit inactivated influenza vaccine. Study-wide results and caveats: Each seasonal influenza vaccination, the authors suggested, recruits few new T cells.

A remark on this clonotype: No antigen is known for it.

TCRdb analysed the RT-PCR reads with MiXCR anew, one entry per CDR3 protein. The repertoire holds a few hundred thousand distinct CDR3 sequences, with approximately 23% as singletons. Sequenced here: PBMCs from blood, sampled about 19 months after vaccination. This TCR was sampled from a man between 50 and 69 years old who received an inactivated influenza vaccine.

This chain's CDR3 is CAISESRQGAFISDEQFF. CDR3 in DNA: TGTGCCATCAGTGAGTCGAGACAGGGGGCTTTCATCAGCGATGAGCAGTTCTTC. This chain links TRBV10-3 with TRBJ2-1; 10 nucleotides align to TRBD1. Unmatched junction bases numbered 13, after V lost 0 bases and J lost 8 bases. The CDR3 runs to 18 residues. Germline assignment: CDR1 ENHRY and CDR2 SYGVKD.